The 20 T cell receptor beta chains below were found in one sample sequenced in a study of blood T cell repertoires in COVID-19 (dated by TCRdb to about 2020). Library creation used the immunoSEQ multiplex PCR assay. This is the immuneACCESS table as TCRdb keeps it, with only in-frame sequences that have V and J called. A part of the clones is gone; compared with another copy, unresolved V genes explain less than half, and the rest is unexplained. Here the sample has about 150,000 clones; roughly four fifths occur a single time. The top ten constitute under 3.5% of the sample. Source material: peripheral blood. The receptors shown here come from a woman of 80 years or more with COVID-19, enrolled during active disease.

The CDR3, as DNA: TGTGCCAGCAGTGAAAATTGGCACACCGGGGAGCTGTTTTTT. It is translated as CASSENWHTGELFF. This sequence joins TRBV2 and TRBJ2-2; D is unclear. CDR3 size: 14 residues. Trimming shortened V by 2 bases and J by 3 bases, and 7 bases separated the two germline ends. Germline lookup yields CDR1 SNHLY and CDR2 FYNNEI.

This clone came up a few times. The chain links TRBV15 to TRBJ1-4, with 7 bases matching TRBD1. Germline V lookup: CDR1 LNHNV, CDR2 YYDKDF (reference sequence). The V gene end was trimmed by 0 bases and the J gene end by 8 bases; junction bases not matched to a gene: 9. The CDR3 loop spans 16 amino acids. The CDR3 bases are TGTGCCACCAGCAGAGATATTAGCAGGGGGGACGAAAAACTGTTTTTT. Translation: CATSRDISRGDEKLFF.

J is TRBJ1-5 and V is TRBV16; the D gene is possibly TRBD1 (6 bases). The CDR3 length is 13 residues. The V gene lost 8 bases and the J gene lost 3 bases, with 11 bases spanning the gap. Germline CDR1 and CDR2: KGHSY and FQNENV. The CDR3 nucleotides are TGTGCCAGCGCCAGACAGGCCAATCAGCCCCAGCATTTT. The encoded protein is CASARQANQPQHF. Supplemented by reference TRBV16 and TRBJ1-5, the full variable domain reads GEEVAQTPKHLVRGEGQKAKLYCAPIKGHSYVFWYQQVLKNEFKFLISFQNENVFDETGMPKERFSAKCLPNSPCSLEIQATKLEDSAVYFCASARQANQPQHFGDGTRLSIL.

In regard to this clone: The sample has other DNA sequences that encode this CDR3 too. The gene calls are TRBV2 and TRBJ2-3; 10 positions match TRBD1. CDR3 length: 14 amino acids. Germline-derived CDR1 and CDR2 are SNHLY and FYNNEI. With V trimmed by 5 bases and J by 3 bases, 2 bases remained unmatched. CDR3: CASSRDRGTDTQYF. The CDR3 region has the DNA TGTGCCAGCAGTCGGGACAGGGGAACAGATACGCAGTATTTT. The full variable domain, in which reference TRBV2 and TRBJ2-3 provide the parts outside the CDR3, is EPEVTQTPSHQVTQMGQEVILRCVPISNHLYFYWYRQILGQKVEFLVSFYNNEISEKSEIFDDQFSVERPDGSNFTLKIRSTKLEDSAMYFCASSRDRGTDTQYFGPGTRLTVL.

J is TRBJ2-2 and V is TRBV10-2; 8 bases map to TRBD1. Germline loops: CDR1 WSHSY, CDR2 SAAADI. This CDR3 spans 15 amino acids. With 6 bases clipped from V and 0 bases from J, the junction kept 3 bases outside the gene matches. The CDR3: CASSVQGANTGELFF. The CDR3 DNA is TGCGCCAGCAGCGTACAGGGGGCGAACACCGGGGAGCTGTTTTTT.

V and J are TRBV3-1 (or the pseudogene TRBV3-2) and TRBJ1-2, with D perhaps matching TRBD1 (5 bases). Trimming shortened V by 1 base and J by 0 bases, and 6 bases separated the two germline ends. Germline V gives CDR1 LGHDT, CDR2 YNNKEL (reference sequence). The CDR3 is made up of 14 amino acids. CDR3 amino acids: CASSQGQSNYGYTF. CDR3 coding DNA: TGTGCCAGCAGCCAAGGACAGTCTAACTATGGCTACACCTTC.

The chain couples TRBV19 to TRBJ2-1; TRBD1 might be the D (6 bases). V dropped 4 bases and J dropped 1 base, with 17 bases sitting between them. The CDR3 is 17 amino acids. Germline assignment: CDR1 LNHDA and CDR2 SQIVND (reference sequence). DNA for the CDR3: TGTGCCAGTAGTACCCCGACAGGCGACGTTTCCTACAATGAGCAGTTCTTC. Translating it yields CASSTPTGDVSYNEQFF.

CDR3 amino acids: CASSLAPPAAQYF. Written as DNA, the CDR3 is TGTGCCAGCAGCTTGGCCCCCCCGGCGGCCCAGTACTTC. The J gene is TRBJ2-5, the V gene TRBV28, with no clear D. V shed 6 bases and J shed 9 bases, with 17 bases lying between them. This CDR3 has 13 amino acids. Germline CDR1 and CDR2: MDHEN and SYDVKM. The full variable domain, rest sourced from reference TRBV28 and TRBJ2-5, is DVKVTQSSRYLVKRTGEKVFLECVQDMDHENMFWYRQDPGLGLRLIYFSYDVKMKEKGDIPEGYSVSREKKERFSLILESASTNQTSMYLCASSLAPPAAQYFGPGTRLLVL.

V gene TRBV18 combines with J gene TRBJ2-7; D is unresolved. CDR1 and CDR2 (germline): KGHSH, LQKENI. This CDR3 has 14 amino acids. Trimming took 1 base from V and 9 from J, leaving 16 bases between them. The CDR3: CASSPLSDQQGQYF. The CDR3, as DNA: TGTGCCAGCTCACCACTCAGCGACCAGCAAGGGCAGTACTTC.

The chain uses TRBV5-6 and TRBJ2-7; D may be TRBD2 (5 bases). Germline lookup yields CDR1 SGHDT and CDR2 YYEEEE. Trimming shortened V by 0 bases and J by 6 bases, and 7 bases separated the two germline ends. The CDR3 runs to 12 residues. DNA of the CDR3: TGTGCCAGCAGCTTGGGGAGCGGCGAGCAGTACTTC. Its translation is CASSLGSGEQYF. Full variable domain (rest looked up from reference TRBV5-6 and TRBJ2-7): DAGVTQSPTHLIKTRGQQVTLRCSPKSGHDTVSWYQQALGQGPQFIFQYYEEEERQRGNFPDRFSGHQFPNYSSELNVNALLLGDSALYLCASSLGSGEQYFGPGTRLTVT.

The chain links TRBV7-2 to TRBJ2-7; tentatively, D is TRBD1 (6 bases). The CDR3 contains 16 residues. Germline V lookup: CDR1 SGHTA, CDR2 FQGNSA. V was pared by 5 bases and J by 3 bases, with 20 bases between. The CDR3 region has the DNA TGTGCCAGCAGCCGCCAAAGACCCGGGACACACTACGAGCAGTACTTC. The encoded protein is CASSRQRPGTHYEQYF. The whole variable domain, filled in from reference TRBV7-2 and TRBJ2-7, reads GAGVSQSPSNKVTEKGKDVELRCDPISGHTALYWYRQSLGQGLEFLIYFQGNSAPDKSGLPSDRFSAERTGGSVSTLTIQRTQQEDSAVYLCASSRQRPGTHYEQYFGPGTRLTVT.

The chain is built from TRBV30 and TRBJ1-4; the D is unclear. The CDR3 totals 12 residues. CDR1 and CDR2 from the germline V gene are GTSNPN and SVGIG (reference sequence). Between the trimmed V and J ends, which lost 7 bases and 5 bases, there was a span of 11 bases. The DNA for the CDR3 is TGTGCCTCCCGCACGGTCAATGAAAAACTGTTTTTT. Its protein is CASRTVNEKLFF.

The CDR3 DNA is TGTGCCTCCCAAGGACTAGCGGGGGGGGCAGATACGCAGTATTTT. This translates into CASQGLAGGADTQYF. V and J are TRBV7-2 and TRBJ2-3; 15 bases are shared with TRBD2. CDR1 is SGHTA, CDR2 FQGNSA, per germline. Trimming removed 11 bases from V and 4 bases from J; junction bases left unmatched: 7. This CDR3 is 15 amino acids long. Full variable domain (remainder filled in from reference TRBV7-2 and TRBJ2-3): GAGVSQSPSNKVTEKGKDVELRCDPISGHTALYWYRQSLGQGLEFLIYFQGNSAPDKSGLPSDRFSAERTGGSVSTLTIQRTQQEDSAVYLCASQGLAGGADTQYFGPGTRLTVL.

The chain combines TRBV18 with TRBJ2-1; TRBD2 aligns across 14 bases. Germline CDR1 reads KGHSH; CDR2 reads LQKENI. There are 19 residues in the CDR3. After removal of 0 bases from V and 0 bases from J, the junction contained 4 bases not matched to a gene. Here the CDR3 reads CASSPPTSGGGSSYNEQFF. The CDR3, as DNA: TGTGCCAGCTCACCACCGACTAGCGGGGGGGGGAGCTCCTACAATGAGCAGTTCTTC.

The V call is TRBV18, the J call TRBJ2-1; D gene uncertain. CDR1 is KGHSH and CDR2 is LQKENI in the germline V gene. The CDR3 contains 13 residues. V was clipped by 3 bases and J by 8 bases, with 11 bases between them. The CDR3 here is CASSPNRRDEQFF. CDR3 in DNA: TGTGCCAGCTCACCCAACCGACGGGATGAGCAGTTCTTC.

A single count supports this clone. The V call is TRBV5-4, the J call TRBJ2-7, with 7 positions matching TRBD1. Germline V gene lookup returns CDR1 SGHNT and CDR2 YYREEE (reference sequence). J gave up 6 bases and V 4 bases, and 10 bases lay outside the gene matches. This CDR3 spans 14 amino acids. The DNA for the CDR3 is TGTGCCAGCAGCAAAGGACAGGTCCGGGGCGAGCAGTACTTC. Encoded protein: CASSKGQVRGEQYF.

Written as DNA, the CDR3 is TGTGCCAGCAGCCAAGAGCGGTACCAAGAGACCCAGTACTTC. Translated, it gives CASSQERYQETQYF. This rearrangement joins TRBV14 to TRBJ2-5; D not resolved. The CDR3 spans 14 residues. In germline, CDR1 is SGHDN, CDR2 FVKESK. Between the trimmed V and J ends, which lost 0 bases and 0 bases, there was a span of 5 bases.

The J gene is TRBJ2-2, the V gene TRBV4-3; 7 bases map to TRBD1. CDR3 length: 16 residues. V was clipped by 5 bases and J by 5 bases; unmatched bases: 11. Germline loops: CDR1 LGHNA, CDR2 YSLEER. The CDR3 reads CASSTLLRGRTGELFF. CDR3 nucleotides: TGCGCCAGCAGCACCCTCTTGAGGGGGCGAACCGGGGAGCTGTTTTTT.

The CDR3 DNA reads as TGTGCCAGCAGCTTAGCACGGGGTAGCACTGAAGCTTTCTTT. Encoded protein: CASSLARGSTEAFF. This chain connects TRBV11-2 to TRBJ1-1; D unclear. There are 14 residues in the CDR3. The germline CDR1 and CDR2 sequences are SGHAT and FQNNGV. Trimming took off 1 base at V and 4 bases at J, with 10 bases between the two ends.

This clone was picked up one time. This sequence joins TRBV28 and TRBJ2-1; 9 bases are shared with TRBD2. The CDR3 runs 15 residues. Trimming at V came to 7 bases and at J to 7 bases, leaving 11 bases not matched to a gene. Germline CDR1 is MDHEN and CDR2 is SYDVKM. Written as DNA, the CDR3 is TGTGCCAGCATCACCACCCCGAGCGGGGGGAATGAGCAGTTCTTC. The encoded protein is CASITTPSGGNEQFF.